The T cell receptor (beta chain) under discussion was sequenced for a study of Siglec-9 on CD8 T cells in melanoma (dated by TCRdb to the late 2010s). For context, the study as a whole: The study examined the expression of Siglec-9 on CD8+ T cells and how Siglec-9 regulates T cells within the melanoma tumor microenvironment.

The library was obtained by the immunoSEQ multiplex PCR assay. Here the immuneACCESS table is served through TCRdb, limited to in-frame sequences with V and J called. Missing clones are a known gap in these copies; in checked studies unresolved V genes cover under half, and the rest lacks a known reason. The sample table lists some 37,000 clones, around 81% of them with a count of one. In total, the top ten clones hold under 2% of the sample. What the research found in general, with its limitations: An effector memory CD8+ T-cell subset that appeared to accumulate within melanoma tumors was reported to be marked and regulated by Siglec-9.

Of note for this clone: Its cognate antigen has yet to be identified. One base away there is no much larger clone; base qualities are not given.

There are 15 amino acids in the CDR3, from cysteine to phenylalanine inclusive. Just the 45-base CDR3 DNA is kept, in frame starting at base 1. V and J are trimmed by 4 bases and 5 bases, and the gene matches miss 8 bases of the junction. CDR1 and CDR2 were assigned from the germline V gene as SGHVS and FQNEAQ. Sequencing used Siglec-9- CD8+ T cells sorted from blood. The cell subset or site label corresponds to: CD8 T cells lacking Siglec-9. The clonotype was recovered from a human donor in good health. The V gene is TRBV7-8 and the J gene is TRBJ2-7, with 10 bases in between that match TRBD2. The DNA is TGTGCCAGCAGCTGGAGACTAGCGGGTATCGACGAGCAGTACTTC. Translated, it reads CASSWRLAGIDEQYF.